Reported below is one T cell receptor beta chain. Sequencing used immunoSEQ multiplex PCR; TCRdb keeps in-frame clones, though not all of them. Of about 160,000 clones in the sample, about 80% are singletons; the top ten hold 10% to 15%. J was trimmed by 14 bases and V by 6 bases; bases with no gene match: 6. The length of the CDR3 is 12 residues. Germline V gene sequence: CDR1 MNHEY, CDR2 SVGAGI. This entry is derived from a study of blood T cell repertoires in COVID-19. For the study at large: Researchers got acute and convalescent COVID-19 samples from the United States, Italy and Spain.

What was sequenced was peripheral blood. The chain carries TRBV6-5 and TRBJ2-2, with 10 bases identical to TRBD2. This clonotype originated in a man in his sixties or seventies who had recovered from COVID-19. CDR3 protein: CASSRLAGHLFF. Written as DNA, the CDR3 is TGTGCCAGCAGCCGACTAGCGGGTCATCTGTTTTTT.